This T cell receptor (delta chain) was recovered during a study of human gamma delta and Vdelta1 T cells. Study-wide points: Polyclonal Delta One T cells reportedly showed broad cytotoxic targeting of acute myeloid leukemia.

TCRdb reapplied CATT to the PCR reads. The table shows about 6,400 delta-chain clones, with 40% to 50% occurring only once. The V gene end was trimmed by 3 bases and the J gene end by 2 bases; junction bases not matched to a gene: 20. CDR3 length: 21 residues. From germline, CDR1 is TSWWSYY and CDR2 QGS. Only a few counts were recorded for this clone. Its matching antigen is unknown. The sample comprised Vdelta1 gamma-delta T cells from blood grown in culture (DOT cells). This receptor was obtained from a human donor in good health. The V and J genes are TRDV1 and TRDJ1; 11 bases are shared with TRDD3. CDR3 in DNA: TGTGCTCTTGGGGACCCTTCCCCCGACTCCAACTGGGGGATAAAAACCGATAAACTCATCTTT. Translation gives CALGDPSPDSNWGIKTDKLIF.